This entry describes one TCR beta chain. The antigen remains undetermined. Trimming removed 2 bases at V and 6 bases at J, with 13 bases between. The CDR3 consists of 15 residues. Germline CDR1 MNHEY, CDR2 SVGAGI. This sample's time point: blood 4 weeks post-SBRT, at nephrectomy. Treatment meaning: 15 Gy SBRT to primary tumor, nephrectomy 4 weeks later. Nephrectomy followed 15 Gy stereotactic body radiation by 4 weeks. Clear cell pathology was present in this patient's renal cell carcinoma. The repertoire was sequenced with immunoSEQ multiplex PCR; TCRdb's copy has only in-frame clones and lacks some. The sample has about 170,000 clones, about 87% seen once. The data belong to a study of radiation and T cells in renal cell carcinoma. Study-wide results and limits: Pretreatment tumor biopsies were lacking, so baseline clonotypes are unknown. From baseline, blood top tumor clonotypes peaked at 2 weeks post-radiation.

The chain uses TRBV6-5 and TRBJ1-4, with a tentative D call TRBD1 (5 bases). This receptor was obtained from a woman in her forties or fifties with renal cell carcinoma. The material was blood, obtained from a patient whose treatment included radiotherapy and nephrectomy. The CDR3 bases are TGTGCCAGCAGTTACCTCAGCGGAGGGGATGAAAAACTGTTTTTT. Protein sequence: CASSYLSGGDEKLFF.